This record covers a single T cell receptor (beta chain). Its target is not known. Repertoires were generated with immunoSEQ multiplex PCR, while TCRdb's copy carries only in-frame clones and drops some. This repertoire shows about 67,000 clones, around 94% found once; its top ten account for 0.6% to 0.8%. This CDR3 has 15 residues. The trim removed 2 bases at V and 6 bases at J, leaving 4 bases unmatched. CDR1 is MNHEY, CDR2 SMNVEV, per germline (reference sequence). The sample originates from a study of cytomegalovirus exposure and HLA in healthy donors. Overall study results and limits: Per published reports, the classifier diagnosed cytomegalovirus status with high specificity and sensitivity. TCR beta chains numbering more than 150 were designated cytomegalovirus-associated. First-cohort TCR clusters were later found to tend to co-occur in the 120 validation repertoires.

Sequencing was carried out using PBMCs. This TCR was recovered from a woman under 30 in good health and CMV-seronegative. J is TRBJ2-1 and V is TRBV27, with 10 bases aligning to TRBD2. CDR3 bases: TGTGCCAGCAGTTTAGTGCTAGCGGGAGTCAATGAGCAGTTCTTC. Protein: CASSLVLAGVNEQFF.